A selection of T cell receptor beta chains follows, all from one sample in a study of T cell responses to AZD1222 COVID-19 vaccine. Assay used: immunoSEQ multiplex PCR; TCRdb lists only in-frame clones, some missing. This table has 35,000 to 50,000 clones, about 87% appearing once. The sample consisted of peripheral blood, taken 28 days after the second AZD1222 dose. Every receptor here comes from an adult who received the AZD1222 COVID-19 vaccine. Both conserved end residues are part of each CDR3. A D gene is named only where the DNA matches it firmly. For some rows the clone size is stated as once, few or many, or as a class when expanded; others skip it.

D gene	clone size	V gene	J gene	CDR3 protein	CDR3 DNA
TRBD1	NA	TRBV10-3	TRBJ1-2	CAILDRADGYTF	TGTGCCATCCTGGACAGGGCGGATGGCTACACCTTC
NA	NA	TRBV5-4	TRBJ1-1	CASSLSFSLTEAFF	TGTGCCAGCAGCTTAAGCTTCTCATTGACTGAAGCTTTCTTT
NA	NA	TRBV28	TRBJ1-1	CAAILTGGTEAFF	TGTGCCGCAATCCTCACGGGGGGCACTGAAGCTTTCTTT
NA	NA	TRBV10-3	TRBJ2-7	CAIGGLSYEQYF	TGTGCCATCGGGGGGCTCTCCTACGAGCAGTACTTC
NA	NA	TRBV7-2	TRBJ1-2	CAGGINYGYTF	TGTGCCGGAGGGATTAACTATGGCTACACCTTC
NA	NA	TRBV7-3	TRBJ2-5	CASSPVADSRGAQYF	TGTGCCAGCAGCCCGGTGGCGGACTCGAGGGGGGCCCAGTACTTC
TRBD1	NA	TRBV7-2	TRBJ1-5	CASSFDRGGQPQHF	TGTGCCAGCAGCTTTGACAGGGGAGGTCAGCCCCAGCATTTT
TRBD2	NA	TRBV19	TRBJ2-1	CASSMTSGRSNEQFF	TGTGCCAGTAGTATGACTAGCGGGAGGTCCAATGAGCAGTTCTTC
TRBD1	NA	TRBV6-1	TRBJ2-7	CASSEMGTGRPYEQYF	TGTGCCAGCAGTGAAATGGGGACAGGACGACCCTACGAGCAGTACTTC
TRBD1	NA	TRBV6-2/TRBV6-3	TRBJ1-6	CASSDRAQPLHF	TGTGCCAGCAGCGACAGGGCACAGCCCCTCCACTTT
NA	NA	TRBV4-1	TRBJ1-2	CASSQEMVGSGYTF	TGCGCCAGCAGCCAAGAAATGGTAGGTTCCGGCTACACCTTC
TRBD1	NA	TRBV9	TRBJ1-4	CASSTGTGGRMTTNEKLFF	TGTGCCAGCAGCACCGGGACAGGGGGGCGGATGACAACTAATGAAAAACTGTTTTTT
NA	once	TRBV6-5	TRBJ1-2	CASTTAVNYGYTF	TGTGCCAGCACGACAGCAGTTAACTATGGCTACACCTTC
TRBD1	NA	TRBV2	TRBJ2-2	CASRPSGQGYGELFF	TGTGCCAGCAGACCCTCGGGACAGGGTTATGGGGAGCTGTTTTTT
TRBD1	NA	TRBV27	TRBJ2-5	CASSNGQGGSPETQYF	TGTGCCAGCAGTAACGGACAGGGGGGTTCCCCAGAGACCCAGTACTTC
NA	NA	TRBV13	TRBJ2-1	CASSLALATSSYNEQFF	TGTGCCAGCAGCTTAGCCCTGGCGACGAGCTCCTACAATGAGCAGTTCTTC
NA	NA	TRBV27	TRBJ2-2	CASSGSALTGELFF	TGTGCCAGCAGTGGTAGCGCACTCACCGGGGAGCTGTTTTTT
NA	NA	TRBV12-3/TRBV12-4	TRBJ1-1	CASSLSPNTEAFF	TGTGCCAGCAGTTTAAGTCCAAACACTGAAGCTTTCTTT
TRBD1	few	TRBV5-1	TRBJ1-2	CASSLGDRDYGYTF	TGCGCCAGCAGCTTGGGGGACAGGGACTATGGCTACACCTTC
NA	NA	TRBV7-9	TRBJ2-1	CASSLDGWGEQFF	TGTGCCAGCAGCTTAGATGGTTGGGGTGAGCAGTTCTTC
NA	NA	TRBV7-9	TRBJ1-2	CASSQRVAGYGYTF	TGTGCCAGCAGCCAGCGAGTAGCAGGGTATGGCTACACCTTC
NA	NA	TRBV3-1/TRBV3-2	TRBJ2-1	CASSQDVGGYNEQFF	TGTGCCAGCAGCCAAGACGTAGGGGGTTACAATGAGCAGTTCTTC
TRBD1	NA	TRBV30	TRBJ2-7	CAWSVEQGWGSYEQYF	TGTGCCTGGAGTGTTGAACAGGGGTGGGGTTCCTACGAGCAGTACTTC
TRBD1	NA	TRBV5-6	TRBJ1-2	CASSLPGQGVSGYTF	TGTGCCAGCAGTTTACCGGGACAGGGGGTCTCTGGCTACACCTTC
NA	few	TRBV3-1/TRBV3-2	TRBJ1-1	CASRTWSGNTEAFF	TGTGCCAGCAGGACGTGGTCAGGGAACACTGAAGCTTTCTTT
NA	once	TRBV3-1/TRBV3-2	TRBJ1-1	CASSQRTVLSSTEAFF	TGTGCCAGCAGCCAAAGGACAGTCCTCTCATCCACTGAAGCTTTCTTT
TRBD1	NA	TRBV11-1	TRBJ2-5	CASSLDRGIGETQYF	TGTGCCAGCAGTTTGGACAGGGGAATTGGAGAGACCCAGTACTTC
NA	NA	TRBV6-5	TRBJ1-6	CATLGTPYNSPLHF	TGTGCCACCCTCGGGACCCCCTATAATTCACCCCTCCACTTT
NA	NA	TRBV5-1	TRBJ2-3	CASSRQGPSTDTQYF	TGCGCCAGCAGCCGCCAGGGGCCCAGCACAGATACGCAGTATTTT
NA	NA	TRBV7-2	TRBJ2-7	CASSLGLTSYEQYF	TGTGCCAGCAGCTTAGGTCTCACCTCCTACGAGCAGTACTTC
NA	NA	TRBV7-9	TRBJ2-7	CASSLLGQSTYEQYF	TGTGCCAGCAGCTTACTAGGACAGAGCACCTACGAGCAGTACTTC
NA	NA	TRBV19	TRBJ1-5	CASSIALNQPQHF	TGTGCCAGTAGTATAGCCCTAAATCAGCCCCAGCATTTT
NA	NA	TRBV12-3/TRBV12-4	TRBJ1-1	CASSRNQGTEAFF	TGTGCCAGCAGTCGAAATCAGGGCACTGAAGCTTTCTTT
NA	NA	TRBV5-1	TRBJ2-7	CASTPSGDYEQYF	TGCGCCAGCACCCCGTCAGGAGACTACGAGCAGTACTTC
TRBD1	NA	TRBV27	TRBJ2-1	CASTMGQGNEQFF	TGTGCCAGCACCATGGGACAGGGCAATGAGCAGTTCTTC
TRBD1	NA	TRBV2	TRBJ1-5	CASNGQGLGNQPQHF	TGTGCCAGCAACGGACAGGGGTTAGGCAATCAGCCCCAGCATTTT
NA	NA	TRBV30	TRBJ1-4	CAWSVHEGGEKLFF	TGTGCCTGGAGTGTACATGAGGGAGGGGAAAAACTGTTTTTT
TRBD1	NA	TRBV27	TRBJ1-3	CASSPGQGLSGNTIYF	TGTGCCAGCAGTCCCGGACAGGGCCTTTCCGGAAACACCATATATTTT
NA	NA	TRBV5-8	TRBJ1-5	CASSALPNTNQPQHF	TGTGCCAGCAGCGCCTTGCCTAACACCAATCAGCCCCAGCATTTT
TRBD1	NA	TRBV30	TRBJ1-5	CAWSDRGQQPQHF	TGTGCCTGGAGCGATCGGGGACAGCAGCCCCAGCATTTT
TRBD1	NA	TRBV7-3	TRBJ2-3	CASSIFGTGADTQYF	TGTGCCAGCAGCATCTTCGGGACAGGGGCAGATACGCAGTATTTT
NA	few	TRBV7-3	TRBJ1-2	CASSPKTPPRPSPGGYTF	TGTGCCAGCAGCCCCAAAACCCCTCCCCGACCGTCGCCCGGTGGCTACACCTTC
TRBD1	NA	TRBV4-1	TRBJ2-1	CASSQETPGQGSSYNEQFF	TGCGCCAGCAGCCAAGAAACCCCAGGACAGGGTAGCTCCTACAATGAGCAGTTCTTC
NA	once	TRBV5-1	TRBJ1-5	CASSVFSSNQPQHF	TGCGCCAGCAGCGTATTCTCTAGCAATCAGCCCCAGCATTTT
NA	NA	TRBV11-2	TRBJ2-3	CASSLGGYPTDTQYF	TGTGCCAGCAGCTTAGGCGGGTACCCCACAGATACGCAGTATTTT
TRBD2	NA	TRBV5-4	TRBJ2-1	CASSPPERERLNEQFF	TGTGCCAGCAGCCCGCCGGAGCGGGAGCGCTTGAATGAGCAGTTCTTC
TRBD2	NA	TRBV7-2	TRBJ2-2	CASSLELANPGELFF	TGTGCCAGCAGCTTAGAACTAGCGAACCCCGGGGAGCTGTTTTTT
NA	NA	TRBV18	TRBJ2-7	CASSKGAYEQYF	TGTGCCAGCTCAAAAGGGGCCTACGAGCAGTACTTC
TRBD1	NA	TRBV14	TRBJ2-1	CASSPGQVYNEQFF	TGTGCCAGCAGCCCGGGACAGGTGTACAATGAGCAGTTCTTC
NA	NA	TRBV7-2	TRBJ1-1	CASSLSPVNTEAFF	TGTGCCAGCAGCTTAAGTCCGGTCAACACTGAAGCTTTCTTT
NA	NA	TRBV5-1	TRBJ2-3	CASSLAAEGYTQYF	TGCGCCAGCAGCTTGGCCGCTGAGGGTTATACGCAGTATTTT
NA	NA	TRBV7-8	TRBJ1-2	CASSSRLGQSGYTF	TGTGCCAGCAGCTCCCGTTTAGGGCAAAGCGGCTACACCTTC
NA	once	TRBV19	TRBJ2-7	CASSHNRVEPYEQYF	TGTGCCAGTAGCCATAACAGGGTCGAGCCCTACGAGCAGTACTTC
NA	NA	TRBV25-1	TRBJ1-2	CASSDLTAHGYTF	TGTGCCAGCAGTGATCTAACAGCCCATGGCTACACCTTC
TRBD1	NA	TRBV5-1	TRBJ1-2	CASSLLQGANYGYTF	TGCGCCAGCAGCCTCTTACAGGGGGCAAACTATGGCTACACCTTC
NA	NA	TRBV9	TRBJ1-2	CASTPGAGLGGYTF	TGTGCCAGCACCCCAGGCGCAGGACTGGGTGGCTACACCTTC
NA	once	TRBV2	TRBJ1-1	CASTTGGGRPDTEAFF	TGTGCCAGCACCACTGGGGGGGGACGACCGGACACTGAAGCTTTCTTT